One sample yielded the 23 T cell receptor beta chains listed below, sequenced in a study of shared clonotypes between healthy human individuals. Profiling relied on immunoSEQ multiplex PCR, and the TCRdb table lists in-frame clones only, not all of them. This table holds approximately 1,000,000 clones, roughly 80% found once. Sequenced input: memory CD4+ T cells from PBMCs. Sample subset: CD45RA-negative fraction. The receptors here all came from a young man in good health. Some clones in this sample may be carry-over from other donors' samples.

For this clone: Different DNA sequences within this sample yield the same CDR3. The chain employs TRBV5-1 and TRBJ2-5, with 7 bases that match TRBD1. The germline CDR1 and CDR2 sequences are SGHRS and YFSETQ. The CDR3 is made up of 15 amino acids. Losses at the gene ends were 0 bases for V and 2 bases for J; bases not matched to a gene: 4. The CDR3 loop is CASSLGQGGQETQYF. Written as DNA, the CDR3 is TGCGCCAGCAGCTTGGGACAGGGTGGGCAAGAGACCCAGTACTTC.

This clone was observed many times. V gene TRBV19 combines with J gene TRBJ1-3; maybe TRBD1 (5 bases). The V and J ends lost 8 bases and 2 bases respectively, with 10 bases between them. CDR1 and CDR2 (germline): LNHDA, SQIVND (reference sequence). CDR3 length: 13 residues. Here the CDR3 DNA reads TGTGCCAGTGCACAGGTTCCTGGAAACACCATATATTTT. Protein sequence: CASAQVPGNTIYF.

The V gene is TRBV14, the J gene TRBJ1-2; D is undetermined. Germline CDR1 SGHDN, CDR2 FVKESK. The CDR3 consists of 12 residues. Trimming left V 0 bases short and J 9 bases short, with 8 bases between. CDR3 region: CASSQDRRSYTF. CDR3 nucleotide sequence: TGTGCCAGCAGCCAAGATCGACGGAGCTACACCTTC.

This rearrangement joins TRBV28 to TRBJ1-5, with D possibly matching TRBD1 (5 bases). Germline CDR1 MDHEN, CDR2 SYDVKM. V was trimmed by 7 bases and J by 5 bases, leaving 15 bases between them. This CDR3 has 14 residues. CDR3 sequence reads: CASTPQGGDQPQHF. CDR3 nucleotides: TGTGCCAGCACCCCCCAGGGCGGTGATCAGCCCCAGCATTTT.

The chain uses TRBV7-2 and TRBJ2-5; D unresolved. The CDR3 has 12 amino acids. Trimming took off 3 bases at V and 5 bases at J, with 7 bases between the two ends. Per the germline V gene, CDR1 is SGHTA and CDR2 is FQGNSA. As DNA, the CDR3 is TGTGCCAGCAGCTTCCCCCGGGAGACCCAGTACTTC. It is translated as CASSFPRETQYF.

This chain connects TRBV5-4 to TRBJ2-5, with 8 bases identical to TRBD2. Germline lookup yields CDR1 SGHNT and CDR2 YYREEE (reference sequence). The CDR3 is 13 residues long. V was pared by 10 bases and J by 1 base, with 6 bases of the junction left unmatched. The CDR3 nucleotides are TGTGCCGCCCGGGGGGGGATCCAAGAGACCCAGTACTTC. The encoded protein is CAARGGIQETQYF.

The V and J genes are TRBV28 and TRBJ1-5; 7 bases line up with TRBD1. The CDR3 loop spans 15 amino acids. V lost 7 bases, J lost 4 bases, and 10 bases stayed unmatched. Germline assignment: CDR1 MDHEN and CDR2 SYDVKM. The CDR3 region has the DNA TGTGCCAGCACCCTCCCCCAGGGGGGAAATCAGCCCCAGCATTTT. Amino acids: CASTLPQGGNQPQHF.

The chain combines TRBV28 with TRBJ2-5, with D maybe TRBD2 (5 bases). V was pared by 5 bases and J by 13 bases, with 20 bases between. CDR3 length: 13 residues. Germline-derived CDR1 and CDR2 are MDHEN and SYDVKM. The DNA for the CDR3 is TGTGCCAGCAGTCCCTATACTAGGGTGGGGTGGTACTTC. Its translation is CASSPYTRVGWYF.

The chain carries TRBV5-5 and TRBJ2-6; TRBD2 matches 13 bases. With V trimmed by 1 base and J by 9 bases, 16 bases remained unmatched. This CDR3 comprises 20 residues. Germline CDR1 reads SGHKS; CDR2 reads YYEKEE (reference sequence). CDR3 nucleotides: TGTGCCAGCAGCTTGAGACCTGGACTAGCGGGAGATCATACCGGCAACGTCCTGACTTTC. Protein sequence: CASSLRPGLAGDHTGNVLTF.

This rearrangement joins TRBV18 to TRBJ2-5, with 8 positions matching TRBD2. Unmatched junction bases numbered 7, after V lost 5 bases and J lost 5 bases. This CDR3 has 14 residues. Germline-derived CDR1 and CDR2 are KGHSH and LQKENI. The CDR3 DNA reads TGTGCCAGCTCATCGGGACTAGTAGTCGAGACCCAGTACTTC. Its protein product is CASSSGLVVETQYF.

This sequence joins TRBV7-9 and TRBJ1-3; no definite D call. The CDR3 runs 12 residues. Germline CDR1 is SEHNR and CDR2 is FQNEAQ (reference sequence). V shed 2 bases and J shed 5 bases, with 4 bases lying between them. As DNA, the CDR3 is TGTGCCAGCAGCTTATACAGAAACACCATATATTTT. Amino acid sequence: CASSLYRNTIYF.

This clone was observed once. Other DNA variants within this sample encode the same CDR3. CDR3 coding DNA: TGTGCCAGCAGCCCGGGCTCACAAGAGACCCAGTACTTC. Its protein is CASSPGSQETQYF. V gene TRBV5-4 combines with J gene TRBJ2-5; no firm D call. V shed 4 bases and J shed 2 bases, with 9 bases lying between them. The germline CDR1 and CDR2 sequences are SGHNT and YYREEE (reference sequence). There are 13 residues in the CDR3.

The gene calls are TRBV28 and TRBJ2-7; TRBD2 matches 10 bases. The V segment lost 8 bases and the J segment 0 bases; nucleotides outside the gene matches: 7. The V gene's germline CDR1 is MDHEN and CDR2 SYDVKM. The CDR3 spans 15 residues. Here the CDR3 reads CASQLAGARSYEQYF. The CDR3, as DNA: TGTGCCAGCCAGCTAGCGGGGGCCCGCTCCTACGAGCAGTACTTC.

CDR3 coding DNA: TGCGCCAGCAGCCCCTATTCGGGGAGGGGCGCGGGTGGCTACACCTTC. Protein sequence: CASSPYSGRGAGGYTF. The genes are TRBV5-1 and TRBJ1-2; D might be TRBD1 (5 bases). The CDR3 consists of 16 residues. Germline CDR1 reads SGHRS; CDR2 reads YFSETQ. V lost 4 bases to trimming and J lost 7 bases, with 23 bases between them.

Points on this clone: At the DNA level, this CDR3 is encoded by other sequences in the same sample as well. The chain carries TRBV6-6 and TRBJ2-5, with D unclear. Germline V CDR1 and CDR2: MNHNY, SVGAGI (reference sequence). With 5 bases removed from V and 5 bases from J, the gap between germline ends came to 6 bases. This CDR3 has 11 residues. The CDR3 sequence is CASSPGETQYF. CDR3 bases: TGTGCCAGCAGTCCCGGGGAGACCCAGTACTTC.

Regarding this clone: The germline gene is not matched at one end of the junction; a read error may be the cause. The chain employs TRBV11-2 and TRBJ1-2; D is unresolved. The CDR3 is made up of 11 amino acids. Germline lookup yields CDR1 SGHAT and CDR2 FQNNGV. The CDR3 coding sequence is TGTGCCGGCAGCTCCCTCTATGGCTACACCTTC. Translation: CAGSSLYGYTF.

The chain carries TRBV7-2 and TRBJ1-5, with D possibly matching TRBD1 (5 bases). CDR3 length: 14 residues. V dropped 5 bases and J dropped 7 bases, with 15 bases sitting between them. Germline V CDR1 and CDR2: SGHTA, FQGNSA. CDR3 in amino acids: CASSRGGGHQPQHF. The CDR3 DNA reads TGTGCCAGCAGCCGGGGCGGGGGTCACCAGCCCCAGCATTTT.

This chain joins TRBV9 and TRBJ2-1, with a tentative D call TRBD2 (6 bases). V lost 4 bases and J 3 bases, leaving 11 bases between the germline ends. The germline V gene encodes CDR1 SGDLS and CDR2 YYNGEE. The CDR3 covers 14 residues. The CDR3 spells CASSPGGLYNEQFF. The CDR3, as DNA: TGTGCCAGCAGCCCCGGGGGACTCTACAATGAGCAGTTCTTC.

The V gene is TRBV5-5, the J gene TRBJ2-5; possible D gene TRBD1, 6 bases. Between the trimmed V and J ends, which lost 0 bases and 5 bases, there was a span of 14 bases. CDR3 length: 15 residues. Germline lookup yields CDR1 SGHKS and CDR2 YYEKEE (reference sequence). DNA for the CDR3: TGTGCCAGCAGCTTGGTTGGGGGCCCTTCGGAGACCCAGTACTTC. Translation: CASSLVGGPSETQYF.

The chain carries TRBV14 and TRBJ1-2, with 9 bases fitting TRBD1. Germline V lookup: CDR1 SGHDN, CDR2 FVKESK. There are 15 residues in the CDR3. The V segment lost 1 base and the J segment 5 bases; nucleotides outside the gene matches: 5. The CDR3 is CASSQVGTGSYGYTF. The CDR3 nucleotides read TGTGCCAGCAGCCAAGTCGGGACAGGGTCATATGGCTACACCTTC.

In this sample, this clone turned up once. The chain employs TRBV6-1 and TRBJ2-7; D is possibly TRBD1 (5 bases). The CDR3 consists of 11 residues. V was pared by 8 bases and J by 6 bases, with 11 bases between. Germline values: CDR1 MNHNS, CDR2 SASEGT. Here the CDR3 reads CASHRLLEQYF. CDR3 coding DNA: TGTGCCAGCCACAGGTTGCTCGAGCAGTACTTC.

This chain uses TRBV15 with TRBJ2-7; D may be TRBD2 (5 bases). The CDR3 is made up of 15 amino acids. Germline V gene sequence: CDR1 LNHNV, CDR2 YYDKDF (reference sequence). V was clipped by 0 bases and J by 0 bases, with 9 bases between them. As DNA, the CDR3 is TGTGCCACCAGCAGAGAGCTGCGGGCCTCCTACGAGCAGTACTTC. This codes for CATSRELRASYEQYF.

The rearrangement joins TRBV7-2 to TRBJ2-5, with unresolved D. Per the germline V gene, CDR1 is SGHTA and CDR2 is FQGNSA. The V and J ends lost 5 bases and 2 bases respectively, with 12 bases between them. This CDR3 contains 14 residues. The chain's CDR3 is CASSPGQIQETQYF. The CDR3 DNA reads as TGTGCCAGCAGCCCCGGGCAGATTCAAGAGACCCAGTACTTC.